This is a list of T cell receptor beta chains from one sample in a study of T-cell reconstitution after alpha-beta-depleted transplantation in children. TCRdb re-derived calls from the PCR reads in MiXCR, one entry per CDR3 protein. The sample records 200,000 to 250,000 distinct CDR3 sequences, about 25% being singletons. The material was PBMCs, obtained before TCRalphabeta/CD19-depleted stem cell transplant. Every receptor here comes from a girl aged 2-9 years with Fanconi anemia, due to receive a stem cell transplant. Both conserved end residues are part of each CDR3. D genes are given only for firm matches. The size field is filled for only some rows; it gives once, few, many or a size class.

size	V	length	J	D	DNA	CDR3
few	TRBV7-9	16	TRBJ2-1	TRBD2	TGTGCCAGCAGCAAAGTCCTAGCGGGAGTGGACAATGAGCAGTTCTTC	CASSKVLAGVDNEQFF
few	TRBV29-1	13	TRBJ2-7	.	TGCAGCGTTGGGACAGTTTACTCCTACGAGCAGTACTTC	CSVGTVYSYEQYF
.	TRBV7-2	17	TRBJ2-3	TRBD2	TGTGCCAGCAGCAGACGCCTATTAGCGGGAGTGTTAGATACGCAGTATTTT	CASSRRLLAGVLDTQYF
.	TRBV5-1	17	TRBJ2-4	.	TGCGCCAGCAGCGCCCTAGGAGGGGATCTAGCCAAAAACATTCAGTACTTC	CASSALGGDLAKNIQYF
.	TRBV25-1	16	TRBJ2-4	.	TGTGCCAGCAGCGCTTGGGGGGATAATGCCAAAAACATTCAGTACTTC	CASSAWGDNAKNIQYF
.	TRBV6-1	16	TRBJ1-2	TRBD1	TGTGCCAGCAGACTGGACAGGTCGTCGGGTAACTATGGCTACACCTTC	CASRLDRSSGNYGYTF
many	TRBV29-1	11	TRBJ2-7	.	TGCAGCGTTGAAAGCAGCTACGAGCAGTACTTC	CSVESSYEQYF
many	TRBV29-1	15	TRBJ2-7	.	TGCAGCGTTGTCCCCGTTGGAAGGGGCGGCTACGAGCAGTACTTC	CSVVPVGRGGYEQYF
few	TRBV20-1	14	TRBJ2-7	TRBD1	TGCAGTTTACGACCGGGACAGGGTTCCTACGAGCAGTACTTC	CSLRPGQGSYEQYF
many	TRBV12-3/TRBV12-4	14	TRBJ2-1	TRBD2	TGTGCCAGCACCCTACTAGCGGGATTCAATGAGCAGTTCTTC	CASTLLAGFNEQFF
few	TRBV5-1	13	TRBJ2-7	.	TGCGCCAGCAGCCGGGACACAATCTACGAGCAGTACTTC	CASSRDTIYEQYF
many	TRBV5-5	13	TRBJ2-1	.	TGTGCCAGCAGCTTGTTCACCTACAATGAGCAGTTCTTC	CASSLFTYNEQFF
many	TRBV15	15	TRBJ2-7	.	TGTGCCACCAGCAGAGTCGGTCAGCCGGTCCACGAGCAGTACTTC	CATSRVGQPVHEQYF
.	TRBV3-1	16	TRBJ2-1	.	TGTGCCAGCAGCCGTGTTCCTAGCTCCTCCTACAATGAGCAGTTCTTC	CASSRVPSSSYNEQFF
many	TRBV5-1	12	TRBJ2-6	.	TGCGCCAGTGATTCTGGGGCCAACGTCCTGACTTTC	CASDSGANVLTF
.	TRBV5-1	13	TRBJ2-3	TRBD1	TGCGCCAGCAGGGTACAGGGGGCAGATACGCAGTATTTT	CASRVQGADTQYF
few	TRBV20-1	15	TRBJ2-1	.	TGCAGTGCTAGACCACCGACTAGGTCCTACAATGAGCAGTTCTTC	CSARPPTRSYNEQFF
many	TRBV28	15	TRBJ2-4	.	TGTGCCAGCAGTTTCCGGGAGTTAGCCAAAAACATTCAGTACTTC	CASSFRELAKNIQYF
.	TRBV7-3	15	TRBJ2-1	.	TGTGCCAGCAGCCGTAGGGGGGCAGGATACAATGAGCAGTTCTTC	CASSRRGAGYNEQFF
few	TRBV2	12	TRBJ2-1	.	TGTGCCAGCAGACAGCGTTACAATGAGCAGTTCTTC	CASRQRYNEQFF
.	TRBV20-1	12	TRBJ2-3	.	TGCAGTGCCGAGGGCCTGACAGATACGCAGTATTTT	CSAEGLTDTQYF
few	TRBV6-1	15	TRBJ2-7	TRBD2	TGTGCCAGCAGTGAAACCAGGGAGGGCATTCACGAGCAGTACTTC	CASSETREGIHEQYF
few	TRBV11-2	17	TRBJ2-7	TRBD2	TGTGCCAGCAGCTTAGAACTACTAGCGGGATCTCCCTACGAGCAGTACTTC	CASSLELLAGSPYEQYF
few	TRBV7-2	16	TRBJ2-5	TRBD2	TGTGCCAGCAGCTTATCCGGGGGGGAAGTCCAAGAGACCCAGTACTTC	CASSLSGGEVQETQYF
few	TRBV3-1	14	TRBJ1-5	.	TGTGCCAGCAGCCAAGGGGAGGTGGATCAGCCCCAGCATTTT	CASSQGEVDQPQHF
.	TRBV29-1	16	TRBJ2-7	.	TGCAGCGTTGTTTTCCCAGGGCGCTGGACCTCCTACGAGCAGTACTTC	CSVVFPGRWTSYEQYF
.	TRBV6-4	15	TRBJ2-7	TRBD1	TGTGCCAGCAGTGAGCCGGGACAGGGGTCACACGAGCAGTACTTC	CASSEPGQGSHEQYF
many	TRBV29-1	11	TRBJ1-1	.	TGCAGCGTTGACACCAACACTGAAGCTTTCTTT	CSVDTNTEAFF
few	TRBV12-5	14	TRBJ2-3	.	TGTGCTAGTGGTTTGGTCGCTAGCACAGATACGCAGTATTTT	CASGLVASTDTQYF
many	TRBV12-3/TRBV12-4	15	TRBJ1-4	.	TGTGCCAGCAGTTTGGCCTCAGGGCTAGGTGAAAAACTGTTTTTT	CASSLASGLGEKLFF
.	TRBV9	15	TRBJ2-2	.	TGTGCCAGCAGCGTAGCAAAAACGAACACCGGGGAGCTGTTTTTT	CASSVAKTNTGELFF
.	TRBV7-2	14	TRBJ2-7	.	TGTGCCAGCAGTTCGGGACTCATTTCCTACGAGCAGTACTTC	CASSSGLISYEQYF
.	TRBV7-2	15	TRBJ2-3	.	TGTGCCAGCAGCTTAGGGGGGGGGCCCCCAGATACGCAGTATTTT	CASSLGGGPPDTQYF
.	TRBV20-1	13	TRBJ2-3	.	TGCAGTGCTAGTATCAGTTCCACAGATACGCAGTATTTT	CSASISSTDTQYF
many	TRBV3-1	14	TRBJ2-3	.	TGTGCCAGCAGCCAAGTCAGGGAACTCGATACGCAGTATTTT	CASSQVRELDTQYF
many	TRBV18	15	TRBJ2-7	TRBD1	TGTGCCAGCTCACCCACTACAGGGGGCGGTTACGAGCAGTACTTC	CASSPTTGGGYEQYF
many	TRBV12-3/TRBV12-4	12	TRBJ2-5	.	TGTGCCAGCGGCCTCGGGCAAGAGACCCAGTACTTC	CASGLGQETQYF
.	TRBV6-6	15	TRBJ2-1	.	TGTGCCAGCAGGACTATACGGCAGGGGAGGGATGAGCAGTTCTTC	CASRTIRQGRDEQFF
many	TRBV29-1	16	TRBJ2-3	TRBD2	TGCAGCGTTGAAGGCCTAGCGGGGGGCAGCACAGATACGCAGTATTTT	CSVEGLAGGSTDTQYF
.	TRBV11-2	14	TRBJ2-3	.	TGTGCCAGCAGCTTAGATATCCCGGAAGATACGCAGTATTTT	CASSLDIPEDTQYF
.	TRBV3-1	15	TRBJ2-5	TRBD1	TGTGCCAGCAGCCAAGAATCAGGGGGCGTGGAGACCCAGTACTTC	CASSQESGGVETQYF
many	TRBV20-1	14	TRBJ2-1	.	TGCAGCCCGGCGGGCGGGATTTCTTACAATGAGCAGTTCTTC	CSPAGGISYNEQFF
.	TRBV20-1	14	TRBJ2-7	TRBD2	TGCAGTGCTAGGGGCGGGAGGAGCTCCTACGAGCAGTACTTC	CSARGGRSSYEQYF
.	TRBV29-1	14	TRBJ2-1	.	TGCAGCGTTCAACCGGGACTGGTGAACAATGAGCAGTTCTTC	CSVQPGLVNNEQFF
.	TRBV20-1	13	TRBJ2-1	TRBD2	TGCAGTGCTAGAGATCAGCAGCGGGGGGAGCAGTTCTTC	CSARDQQRGEQFF
.	TRBV28	15	TRBJ2-7	TRBD2	TGTGCCAGCAGTGTCGGACTAGCAAGCTCCTACGAGCAGTACTTC	CASSVGLASSYEQYF